This TCR beta chain was recovered during a study of blood T cell repertoires in COVID-19. The CDR3 has 17 amino acids. Trimming at V came to 4 bases and at J to 2 bases, leaving 15 bases not matched to a gene. Germline V gene data show CDR1 as SQVTM and CDR2 as ANQGSEA. Sequencing was performed with immunoSEQ multiplex PCR; in TCRdb, only in-frame clones are kept and a portion is missing. This table has 300,000 to 350,000 clones, more than 80% appearing once. V gene TRBV29-1 combines with J gene TRBJ2-7; 9 bases fit TRBD2. The material sequenced was peripheral blood. This clonotype originated in a woman aged 30 to 39 with COVID-19, enrolled during active disease. The CDR3 reads CSVVLLSRLAATYEQYF. In DNA, the CDR3 is TGCAGCGTTGTCTTACTTTCTAGACTAGCGGCCACCTACGAGCAGTACTTC.